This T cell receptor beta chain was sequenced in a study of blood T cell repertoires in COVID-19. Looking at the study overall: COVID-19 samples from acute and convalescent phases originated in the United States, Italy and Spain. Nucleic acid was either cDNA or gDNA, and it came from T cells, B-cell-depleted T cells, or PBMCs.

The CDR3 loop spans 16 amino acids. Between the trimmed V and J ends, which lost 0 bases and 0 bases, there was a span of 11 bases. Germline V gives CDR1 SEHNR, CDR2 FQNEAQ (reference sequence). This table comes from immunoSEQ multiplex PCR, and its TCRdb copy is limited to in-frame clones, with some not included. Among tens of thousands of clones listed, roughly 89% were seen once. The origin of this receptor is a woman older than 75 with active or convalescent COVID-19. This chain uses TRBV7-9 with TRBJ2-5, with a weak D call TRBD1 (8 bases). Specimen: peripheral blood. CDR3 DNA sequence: TGTGCCAGCAGCTTAGCACAGGGGGGGTACCAAGAGACCCAGTACTTC. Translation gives CASSLAQGGYQETQYF.